These T cell receptor beta chains were read from a single sample in a study of graft-versus-host responses after intestinal transplantation. The protocol was immunoSEQ multiplex PCR, while the TCRdb copy is restricted to in-frame clones and leaves out a portion. The table records nearly 100,000 clones, 80% to 95% of them present only once. The sample was PBMCs, taken 450 to 480 days after intestinal transplant. The receptors were sampled from a human patient who received an intestinal transplant, so some T cells may come from the graft donor. Each CDR3 is given with its conserved first and last residue. D genes are given only for firm matches. Clone sizes are given selectively: once, few, many, or a class where the clone is expanded.

.,.,TRBJ1-2,TRBV7-3,CASSPSVGSYYGYTF,TGTGCCAGCAGCCCCTCGGTGGGCAGTTACTATGGCTACACCTTC
TRBD2,.,TRBJ2-3,TRBV6-1,CASEAGASTDTQYF,TGTGCCAGCGAAGCGGGGGCCAGCACAGATACGCAGTATTTT
.,.,TRBJ2-3,TRBV5-1,CASSYAGDASDTQYF,TGCGCCAGCAGCTATGCCGGGGACGCCTCAGATACGCAGTATTTT
.,.,TRBJ2-5,TRBV4-1,CASSQGGTQYF,TGCGCCAGCAGCCAAGGCGGGACCCAGTACTTC
.,.,TRBJ2-7,TRBV6-1,CASSEAWRPYEQYF,TGTGCCAGCAGTGAAGCGTGGAGGCCCTACGAGCAGTACTTC
TRBD1,.,TRBJ1-1,TRBV6-6,CASSWTGVGSEAFF,TGTGCCAGCAGTTGGACAGGGGTCGGAAGCGAAGCTTTCTTT
TRBD1,.,TRBJ1-1,TRBV19,CASSSGQGTEAFF,TGTGCCAGTAGTTCGGGACAGGGAACTGAAGCTTTCTTT
.,.,TRBJ2-7,TRBV6-1,CASNPVLNQVYEQYF,TGTGCCAGCAACCCGGTCCTGAACCAAGTCTACGAGCAGTACTTC
.,.,TRBJ2-2,TRBV27,CASSLWITGELFF,TGTGCCAGCAGTTTGTGGATCACCGGGGAGCTGTTTTTT
.,.,TRBJ2-7,TRBV29-1,CSVESGHEQYF,TGCAGCGTTGAATCCGGCCACGAGCAGTACTTC
.,.,TRBJ1-5,TRBV7-6,CASSLVGEAQHF,TGTGCCAGCAGCTTAGTTGGAGAAGCCCAGCATTTT
.,.,TRBJ2-2,TRBV11-3,CASSLDGGNTGELFF,TGTGCCAGCAGCTTAGACGGGGGAAACACCGGGGAGCTGTTTTTT
.,.,TRBJ1-6,TRBV27,CASSLLASNSPLHF,TGTGCCAGCAGTTTACTGGCAAGTAATTCACCCCTCCACTTT
.,.,TRBJ1-6,TRBV6-5,CATGKTGNNSPLHF,TGTGCCACCGGAAAGACAGGCAATAATTCACCCCTCCACTTT
.,.,TRBJ2-3,TRBV7-2,CASSLLGPTDTQYF,TGTGCCAGCAGCTTATTAGGGCCCACAGATACGCAGTATTTT
.,.,TRBJ1-2,TRBV18,CASSPPLSPQAYGYTF,TGTGCCAGCTCACCACCGCTATCCCCACAGGCCTATGGCTACACCTTC
TRBD1,.,TRBJ1-1,TRBV9,CASSVGQGATEAFF,TGTGCCAGCAGCGTAGGGCAGGGGGCCACTGAAGCTTTCTTT
.,.,TRBJ2-7,TRBV29-1,CSARRTQGGHEQYF,TGCAGCGCCCGCCGGACGCAAGGGGGTCACGAGCAGTACTTC
TRBD2,once,TRBJ2-7,TRBV5-6,CASSPPGLVGEQYF,TGTGCCAGCAGCCCTCCGGGACTAGTAGGCGAGCAGTACTTC
TRBD1,.,TRBJ1-1,TRBV5-4,CASSFGTEPEAFF,TGTGCCAGCAGCTTCGGGACAGAACCTGAAGCTTTCTTT
.,.,TRBJ1-6,TRBV4-1,CASSQEPLTHSSYNSPLHF,TGCGCCAGCAGCCAGGAACCTTTGACGCACAGCTCCTATAATTCACCCCTCCACTTT
TRBD1,.,TRBJ2-3,TRBV5-4,CASSRQGLSTDTQYF,TGTGCCAGCAGCCGACAGGGATTAAGCACAGATACGCAGTATTTT
.,.,TRBJ1-6,TRBV19,CASSIPPSPLHF,TGTGCCAGTAGTATTCCCCCATCACCCCTCCACTTT
.,.,TRBJ1-3,TRBV2,CASITGLLGNTIYF,TGTGCCAGCATCACAGGGTTACTTGGAAACACCATATATTTT
TRBD2,.,TRBJ2-5,TRBV6-5,CASSYSRGVEETQYF,TGTGCCAGCAGTTACTCGCGGGGGGTGGAGGAGACCCAGTACTTC
TRBD1,.,TRBJ2-7,TRBV5-4,CASSLGDRGYEQYF,TGTGCCAGCAGCTTGGGGGACAGGGGATACGAGCAGTACTTC
.,few,TRBJ2-1,TRBV6-5,CASSYSGGSYNEQFF,TGTGCCAGCAGTTACTCAGGGGGATCCTACAATGAGCAGTTCTTC